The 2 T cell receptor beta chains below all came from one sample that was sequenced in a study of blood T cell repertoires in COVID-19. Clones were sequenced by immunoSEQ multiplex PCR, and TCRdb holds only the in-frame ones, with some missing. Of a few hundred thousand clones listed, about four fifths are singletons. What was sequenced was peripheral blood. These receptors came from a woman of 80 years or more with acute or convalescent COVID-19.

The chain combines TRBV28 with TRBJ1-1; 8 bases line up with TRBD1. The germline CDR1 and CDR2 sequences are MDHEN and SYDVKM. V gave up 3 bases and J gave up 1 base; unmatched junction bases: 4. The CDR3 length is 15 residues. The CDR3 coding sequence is TGTGCCAGCAGTTTCCTCCAGGGGGCGAACACTGAAGCTTTCTTT. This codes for CASSFLQGANTEAFF. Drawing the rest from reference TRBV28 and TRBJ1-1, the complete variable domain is DVKVTQSSRYLVKRTGEKVFLECVQDMDHENMFWYRQDPGLGLRLIYFSYDVKMKEKGDIPEGYSVSREKKERFSLILESASTNQTSMYLCASSFLQGANTEAFFGQGTRLTVV.

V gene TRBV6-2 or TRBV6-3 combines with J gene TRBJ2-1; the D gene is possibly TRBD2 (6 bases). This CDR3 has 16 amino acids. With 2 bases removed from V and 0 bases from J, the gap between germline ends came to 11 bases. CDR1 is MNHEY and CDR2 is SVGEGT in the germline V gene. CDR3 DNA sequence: TGTGCCAGCAGTTACCCCGCGGGGAGCTCCTACAATGAGCAGTTCTTC. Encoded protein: CASSYPAGSSYNEQFF.